A selection of T cell receptor beta chains follows, all from one sample in a study of blood T cells in healthy people across ages. TCRdb used MiXCR to reprocess the 5' RACE reads, holding one entry per CDR3 protein. The data contain about 570,000 distinct CDR3 sequences, roughly 29% of them singletons. Sequencing was carried out using blood. All receptors derive from a woman in her 70s in good health. Both conserved end residues are part of each CDR3. The D gene is left open where the match is weak.

v_gene: TRBV7-2
len: 15
d_gene: TRBD2
CDR3aa: CASSPERGGELEQFF

v_gene: TRBV7-2
len: 16
d_gene: TRBD1
CDR3aa: CASSLAAGTGLYGYTF

v_gene: TRBV11-3
len: 12
d_gene: .
CDR3aa: CASSLTGEKLVF

v_gene: TRBV20-1
len: 12
d_gene: .
CDR3aa: CSARDQTGGYTF

v_gene: TRBV11-2
len: 17
d_gene: TRBD1
CDR3aa: CASSRGQLEGTNEKLFF

v_gene: TRBV10-3
len: 11
d_gene: .
CDR3aa: CAIQGFYGYTF

v_gene: TRBV11-2
len: 13
d_gene: TRBD1
CDR3aa: CASSSDRVEAQYF

v_gene: TRBV5-1
len: 15
d_gene: .
CDR3aa: CASSYTESSYNEQFF

v_gene: TRBV20-1
len: 11
d_gene: .
CDR3aa: CSGLRSYEQYF

v_gene: TRBV3-1
len: 13
d_gene: .
CDR3aa: CASSRVPGTEAFF

v_gene: TRBV5-1
len: 16
d_gene: TRBD1
CDR3aa: CASSLGPGGGNTEAFF

v_gene: TRBV20-1
len: 13
d_gene: .
CDR3aa: CSGSQGDNEKLFF

v_gene: TRBV7-9
len: 15
d_gene: TRBD2
CDR3aa: CASSGTSGNSYEQYF

v_gene: TRBV6-1
len: 14
d_gene: .
CDR3aa: CASINRAMNTEAFF

v_gene: TRBV21-1
len: 12
d_gene: .
CDR3aa: CASIRLIGQAFF

v_gene: TRBV24-1
len: 16
d_gene: TRBD2
CDR3aa: CATSGEMSGGRYEQFF

v_gene: TRBV9
len: 14
d_gene: TRBD1
CDR3aa: CASSVRYRGDEAFF

v_gene: TRBV3-1
len: 17
d_gene: .
CDR3aa: CASSQVPPGSAKNIQYF

v_gene: TRBV10-3
len: 12
d_gene: .
CDR3aa: CAISGGGTEAFF

v_gene: TRBV20-1
len: 15
d_gene: .
CDR3aa: CSARVGQVIDNEQFF

v_gene: TRBV4-2
len: 18
d_gene: .
CDR3aa: CASSQFTEATGPQEAQYF